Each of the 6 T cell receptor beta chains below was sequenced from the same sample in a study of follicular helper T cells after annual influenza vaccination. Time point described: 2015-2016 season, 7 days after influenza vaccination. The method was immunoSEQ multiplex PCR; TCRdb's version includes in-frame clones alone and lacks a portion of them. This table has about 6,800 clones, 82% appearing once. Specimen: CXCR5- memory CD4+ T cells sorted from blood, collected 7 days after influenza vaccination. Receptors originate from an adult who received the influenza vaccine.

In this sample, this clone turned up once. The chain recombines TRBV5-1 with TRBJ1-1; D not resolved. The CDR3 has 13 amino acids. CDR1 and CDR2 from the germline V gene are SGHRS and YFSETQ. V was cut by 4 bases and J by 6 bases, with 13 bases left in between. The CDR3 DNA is TGCGCCAGCAGCCCCGGAGGAGGCGCTGAAGCTTTCTTT. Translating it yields CASSPGGGAEAFF.

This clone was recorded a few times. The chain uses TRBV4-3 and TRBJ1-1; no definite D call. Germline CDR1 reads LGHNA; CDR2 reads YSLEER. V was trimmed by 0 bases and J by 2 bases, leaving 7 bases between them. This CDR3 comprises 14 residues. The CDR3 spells CASSQDRGNTEAFF. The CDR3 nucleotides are TGCGCCAGCAGCCAAGATCGCGGAAACACTGAAGCTTTCTTT.

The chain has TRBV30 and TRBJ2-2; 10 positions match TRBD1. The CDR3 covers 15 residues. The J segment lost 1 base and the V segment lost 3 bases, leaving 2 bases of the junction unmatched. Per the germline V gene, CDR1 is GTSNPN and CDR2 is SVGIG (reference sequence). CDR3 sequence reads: CAWSGQGENTGELFF. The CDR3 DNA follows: TGTGCCTGGAGCGGACAGGGGGAGAACACCGGGGAGCTGTTTTTT.

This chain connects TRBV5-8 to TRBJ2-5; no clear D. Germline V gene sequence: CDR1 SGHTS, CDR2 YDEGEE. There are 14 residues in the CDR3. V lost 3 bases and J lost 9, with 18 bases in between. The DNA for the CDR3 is TGTGCCAGCAGCTCTCCGACCCAAGAGAAGGCCCAGTACTTC. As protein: CASSSPTQEKAQYF.

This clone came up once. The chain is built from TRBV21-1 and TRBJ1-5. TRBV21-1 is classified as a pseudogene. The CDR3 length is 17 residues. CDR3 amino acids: CASSSSLAHWHHQPQHF. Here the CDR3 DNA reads TGTGCCAGCAGCTCATCATTAGCACATTGGCATCATCAGCCCCAGCATTTT.

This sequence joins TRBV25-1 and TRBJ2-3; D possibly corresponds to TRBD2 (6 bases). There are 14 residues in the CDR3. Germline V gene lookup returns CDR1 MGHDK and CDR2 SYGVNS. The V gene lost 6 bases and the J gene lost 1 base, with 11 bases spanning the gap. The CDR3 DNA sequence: TGTGCCAGCAGGGAGGGGTGGGGCACAGATACGCAGTATTTT. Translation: CASREGWGTDTQYF.